The clone carrying this T cell receptor (beta chain) was detected a few times. The data were taken from a study of regulatory T cells in long-lasting Graves disease. Combining iRepertoire HTBI primers with Arm-PCR of CDR3 regions, the authors built TCR beta libraries. One entry per CDR3 protein results from TCRdb running MiXCR on the multiplex PCR reads. The sample gives about 530,000 distinct CDR3 sequences, roughly a sixth of which show up once; 25% is in the top ten. Time point: newly diagnosed GD, antithyroid drugs for less than 3 months. Construction of the TCR library relied on RNA isolated from PBMCs. J lost 3 bases, V lost 0 bases, and 11 bases had no gene match. Germline V lookup: CDR1 LGHNA, CDR2 YNFKEQ. The CDR3 sequence is 18 residues long. These data were likewise used in another study, on T cells in Graves' hyperthyroidism and ophthalmopathy.

Sequencing used peripheral blood mononuclear cells (PBMCs), obtained at new diagnosis, from a patient treated with antithyroid drugs. The receptor's source is a woman aged 35 to 60 with Graves disease. This chain connects TRBV4-2 to TRBJ2-7; 10 positions match TRBD2. CDR3 coding DNA: TGTGCCAGCAGCCAAGAAGTACCTAGCGGGGGAAGCCTCTACGAGCAGTACTTC. Translating it yields CASSQEVPSGGSLYEQYF.